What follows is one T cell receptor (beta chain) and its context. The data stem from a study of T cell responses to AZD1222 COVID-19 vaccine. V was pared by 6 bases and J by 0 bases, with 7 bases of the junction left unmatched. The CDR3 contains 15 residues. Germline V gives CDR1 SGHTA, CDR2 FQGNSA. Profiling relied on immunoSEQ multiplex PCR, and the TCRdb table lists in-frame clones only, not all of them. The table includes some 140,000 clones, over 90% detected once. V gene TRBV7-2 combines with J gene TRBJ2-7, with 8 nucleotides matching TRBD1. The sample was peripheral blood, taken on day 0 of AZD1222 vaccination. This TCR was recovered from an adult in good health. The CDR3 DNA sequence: TGTGCCAGCAGGCAAGACAGGGGAAGCTCCTACGAGCAGTACTTC. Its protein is CASRQDRGSSYEQYF.